Following are 29 T cell receptor beta chains from one sample sequenced in a study of response to subunit inactivated influenza vaccine. Via MiXCR, TCRdb re-called the RT-PCR reads, giving one row per CDR3 protein. The repertoire holds approximately 680,000 distinct CDR3 sequences, roughly 14% seen once, with around 10% in the top ten. The starting material was PBMCs from blood, obtained approximately 13 days after vaccination. These receptors all stem from a middle-aged man who received an inactivated influenza vaccine.

The CDR3 region has the DNA TGCAGTGCGAAAGCGGGGGGGCCGGGTAGTGAGCAGTTCTTC. It specifies CSAKAGGPGSEQFF. This chain connects TRBV20-1 to TRBJ2-1, with TRBD2 identical over 10 bases. This CDR3 comprises 14 residues. With V trimmed by 6 bases and J by 9 bases, 11 bases remained unmatched. Germline CDR1 is DFQATT and CDR2 is SNEGSKA (reference sequence).

V gene TRBV30 combines with J gene TRBJ1-1; D remains ambiguous. Germline values: CDR1 GTSNPN, CDR2 SVGIG (reference sequence). Trimming shortened V by 0 bases and J by 6 bases, and 11 bases separated the two germline ends. This CDR3 comprises 13 residues. CDR3 loop: CAWSVPPGPEAFF. The DNA for the CDR3 is TGTGCCTGGAGTGTACCCCCCGGCCCTGAAGCTTTCTTT.

This clonotype was counted only a few times. The rearrangement joins TRBV5-5 to TRBJ2-1, with D perhaps matching TRBD2 (6 bases). The CDR3 extends over 15 amino acids. Germline loops: CDR1 SGHKS, CDR2 YYEKEE (reference sequence). V lost 6 bases and J lost 8, with 21 bases in between. CDR3 DNA sequence: TGTGCCAGCACCAGGCGGGCCGGAGGGGCGGATGAGCAGTTCTTC. Encoded protein: CASTRRAGGADEQFF. The full variable domain, in which reference TRBV5-5 and TRBJ2-1 provide the parts outside the CDR3, is DAGVTQSPTHLIKTRGQQVTLRCSPISGHKSVSWYQQVLGQGPQFIFQYYEKEERGRGNFPDRFSARQFPNYSSELNVNALLLGDSALYLCASTRRAGGADEQFFGPGTRLTVL.

This clonotype was seen a few times. The chain recombines TRBV7-9 with TRBJ2-2; tentative D call: TRBD1 (7 bases). This CDR3 has 16 amino acids. Trimming cost V 2 bases and J 4 bases, with 14 bases left between them. Germline CDR1 SEHNR, CDR2 FQNEAQ (reference sequence). Here the CDR3 reads CASSLLGGQRTGELFF. The CDR3 DNA sequence: TGTGCCAGCAGCTTACTCGGGGGACAGCGCACCGGGGAGCTGTTTTTT.

The V and J genes are TRBV7-8 and TRBJ1-2; TRBD1 matches at 7 bases. Germline assignment: CDR1 SGHVS and CDR2 FQNEAQ. V lost 5 bases, J lost 2 bases, and 2 bases stayed unmatched. CDR3 length equals 13 residues. CDR3 amino acids: CASSMTGNYGYTF. Written as DNA, the CDR3 is TGTGCCAGCAGCATGACAGGGAACTATGGCTACACCTTC.

This chain uses TRBV10-3 with TRBJ2-7; 8 nucleotides line up with TRBD1. Germline values: CDR1 ENHRY, CDR2 SYGVKD. The CDR3 covers 15 residues. V lost 2 bases, J lost 1 base, and 4 bases stayed unmatched. CDR3 coding DNA: TGTGCCATCAGTGAGCCATGGACAGGGTCCTACGAGCAGTACTTC. This translates into CAISEPWTGSYEQYF.

This clonotype was detected only a few times. The chain links TRBV5-6 to TRBJ2-7, with 7 bases that match TRBD2. This CDR3 comprises 14 residues. V was clipped by 0 bases and J by 5 bases; unmatched bases: 5. The germline gives CDR1 SGHDT, CDR2 YYEEEE. The CDR3, as DNA: TGTGCCAGCAGCTTGGGGACTAGTCTACACGAGCAGTACTTC. This sequence encodes CASSLGTSLHEQYF.

This chain connects TRBV28 to TRBJ2-1, with TRBD2 identical over 11 bases. V gave up 3 bases and J gave up 1 base; unmatched junction bases: 5. Germline values: CDR1 MDHEN, CDR2 SYDVKM. This CDR3 spans 17 amino acids. The CDR3 region is CASSFQTSGGSYNEQFF. The CDR3 region has the DNA TGTGCCAGCAGTTTCCAAACTAGCGGGGGTTCCTACAATGAGCAGTTCTTC.

This clonotype was seen repeatedly, ten times or more. V is TRBV7-9 and J is TRBJ1-4; tentative D call: TRBD1 (6 bases). The germline gives CDR1 SEHNR, CDR2 FQNEAQ (reference sequence). V was trimmed by 1 base and J by 7 bases, leaving 13 bases between them. This CDR3 comprises 15 residues. The CDR3 spells CASSLDRGGGEKLFF. CDR3 sequence (DNA): TGTGCCAGCAGCTTAGACCGAGGGGGAGGTGAAAAACTGTTTTTT.

This rearrangement joins TRBV5-1 to TRBJ2-3, with a tentative D call TRBD2 (5 bases). Trimming left V 4 bases short and J 4 bases short, with 13 bases between. The CDR3 spans 14 residues. Looked up from germline, CDR1 is SGHRS and CDR2 is YFSETQ. CDR3 nucleotide sequence: TGCGCCAGCAGCCCACTTGCGGGCGCAGATACGCAGTATTTT. Translating it yields CASSPLAGADTQYF.

This chain joins TRBV6-2 or TRBV6-3 and TRBJ1-4; 7 bases agree with TRBD1. The germline V gene encodes CDR1 MNHEY and CDR2 SVGEGT. V was clipped by 7 bases and J by 0 bases; unmatched bases: 2. CDR3 length: 14 amino acids. CDR3 amino acids: CASTGQATNEKLFF. The CDR3 DNA is TGTGCCAGCACCGGACAGGCAACTAATGAAAAACTGTTTTTT.

This chain links TRBV7-8 with TRBJ2-1; D possibly corresponds to TRBD1 (6 bases). The V gene's germline CDR1 is SGHVS and CDR2 FQNEAQ. This CDR3 contains 14 residues. Trimming shortened V by 5 bases and J by 8 bases, and 16 bases separated the two germline ends. The DNA of the CDR3 is TGTGCCAGCAGCATAAGGACAGAATACTATGAGCAGTTCTTC. The encoded protein is CASSIRTEYYEQFF.

This clonotype was seen ten or more times. The chain has TRBV20-1 and TRBJ2-1, with D possibly being TRBD1 or TRBD2 (5 bases each). Between the trimmed V and J ends, which lost 6 bases and 10 bases, there was a span of 16 bases. The CDR3 has 12 residues. The germline V gene encodes CDR1 DFQATT and CDR2 SNEGSKA (reference sequence). CDR3 residues: CSASPGPAEQFF. CDR3 in DNA: TGCAGTGCGTCCCCGGGACCCGCGGAGCAGTTCTTC.

The J gene is TRBJ2-2, the V gene TRBV3-1, with D possibly being TRBD2 (6 bases). V lost 4 bases to trimming and J lost 7 bases, with 22 bases between them. CDR1 LGHDT and CDR2 YNNKEL come from the germline V gene (reference sequence). This CDR3 comprises 17 residues. The CDR3 reads CASSLWTNPQEGGELFF. CDR3 bases: TGTGCCAGCAGCCTCTGGACTAACCCCCAAGAGGGCGGGGAGCTGTTTTTT.

The chain recombines TRBV7-2 with TRBJ2-2, with 9 positions matching TRBD2. This CDR3 is built from 15 residues. The germline gives CDR1 SGHTA, CDR2 FQGNSA. Trimming cost V 5 bases and J 5 bases; bases outside gene matches: 6. The CDR3 sequence: CASSVSGSWTGELFF. CDR3 coding DNA: TGTGCCAGCAGCGTTAGCGGGAGTTGGACCGGGGAGCTGTTTTTT.

Only a few counts were recorded for this clonotype. V gene TRBV4-1 combines with J gene TRBJ1-2; D not certain. V was cut by 0 bases and J by 5 bases, with 13 bases left in between. The CDR3 totals 15 residues. CDR1 MGHRA and CDR2 YSYEKL come from the germline V gene. CDR3 amino acids: CASSQDTPITYGYTF. In DNA, the CDR3 is TGCGCCAGCAGCCAAGATACACCAATCACTTATGGCTACACCTTC.

This clonotype has a single count. The chain recombines TRBV18 with TRBJ2-3, with 11 positions matching TRBD2. The CDR3 covers 17 residues. After removal of 6 bases from V and 5 bases from J, the junction contained 13 bases not matched to a gene. Looked up from germline, CDR1 is KGHSH and CDR2 is LQKENI. The CDR3 DNA reads as TGTGCCAGCTCCTGGAGACCATTAGCGGGAGGGCAAGATACGCAGTATTTT. This encodes CASSWRPLAGGQDTQYF.

The chain joins TRBV7-2 to TRBJ2-5, with 7 bases identical to TRBD2. The ends lost 1 base at V and 7 bases at J; junction bases unmatched: 9. The germline V gene has CDR1 SGHTA and CDR2 FQGNSA. The CDR3 contains 15 residues. The CDR3 reads CASSLGLAGAPTQYF. CDR3 sequence (DNA): TGTGCCAGCAGCTTAGGCTTGGCGGGAGCTCCGACCCAGTACTTC.

Ten or more counts support this clonotype. The rearrangement links TRBV9 to TRBJ1-2, with a possible D match to TRBD1 (6 bases). CDR3 length: 14 amino acids. V dropped 0 bases and J dropped 2 bases, with 8 bases sitting between them. Germline CDR1 reads SGDLS; CDR2 reads YYNGEE. CDR3 bases: TGTGCCAGCAGCGTAGGGAGGGGGAACTATGGCTACACCTTC. It yields the protein CASSVGRGNYGYTF.

The chain is built from TRBV6-5 and TRBJ1-1, with D tentatively TRBD1 (6 bases). The CDR3 has 14 residues. Germline V gene lookup returns CDR1 MNHEY and CDR2 SVGAGI. V gave up 1 base and J gave up 5 bases, with 11 bases separating them. The CDR3: CASSYLGGRTEAFF. As DNA, the CDR3 is TGTGCCAGCAGTTACTTGGGGGGCCGTACTGAAGCTTTCTTT.

This chain links TRBV6-1 with TRBJ2-7; 7 bases map to TRBD1. There are 14 residues in the CDR3. Germline V gene data show CDR1 as MNHNS and CDR2 as SASEGT. V shed 6 bases and J 3 bases; nucleotides not matched to a gene: 8. The CDR3 DNA is TGTGCCAGCAGCAGACAGGGAAAAGGCTACGAGCAGTACTTC. Its translation: CASSRQGKGYEQYF.

This chain uses TRBV20-1 with TRBJ2-4; the D gene is possibly TRBD1 (6 bases). Trimming cost V 1 base and J 9 bases, with 19 bases left between them. Germline loops: CDR1 DFQATT, CDR2 SNEGSKA (reference sequence). This CDR3 contains 15 residues. In DNA form, the CDR3 reads TGCAGTGCTAGAGCCCCGGGACACAAGAGGGGCATTCAGTACTTC. Its translation is CSARAPGHKRGIQYF.

This clonotype came up a few times. The rearrangement uses TRBV5-1 and TRBJ2-7; D call uncertain. V shed 4 bases and J shed 7 bases, with 15 bases lying between them. This CDR3 is built from 13 residues. Germline CDR1 SGHRS, CDR2 YFSETQ. CDR3 DNA sequence: TGCGCCAGCAGCGTATGGCGTTGGGAAGAGCAGTACTTC. It specifies CASSVWRWEEQYF.

The table lists this clonotype with a few counts. This chain uses TRBV7-8 with TRBJ1-5, with a possible D match to TRBD1 (5 bases). The CDR3 is made up of 15 amino acids. Germline CDR1 is SGHVS and CDR2 is FQNEAQ. Trimming took off 2 bases at V and 3 bases at J, with 11 bases between the two ends. For the CDR3, the DNA is TGTGCCAGCAGCTTAACCGGGGGGAACAATCAGCCCCAGCATTTT. It yields the protein CASSLTGGNNQPQHF.

This clonotype was picked up a small number of times. V is TRBV20-1 and J is TRBJ2-1; 11 bases match TRBD2. Looked up from germline, CDR1 is DFQATT and CDR2 is SNEGSKA (reference sequence). This CDR3 comprises 13 residues. Unmatched junction bases numbered 1, after V lost 1 base and J lost 8 bases. CDR3: CSARGLAGYEQFF. The CDR3 region has the DNA TGCAGTGCTAGAGGACTAGCGGGATATGAGCAGTTCTTC.

This clonotype was seen ten or more times. The chain joins TRBV7-9 to TRBJ2-7, with TRBD1 as a possible D gene (5 bases). CDR3 length: 14 residues. Germline V gene sequence: CDR1 SEHNR, CDR2 FQNEAQ (reference sequence). The V end was cut by 4 bases, the J end by 2 bases, with 12 bases between. Here the CDR3 DNA reads TGTGCCAGCAGCTCCCGACAGTTTCCCTACGAGCAGTACTTC. It specifies CASSSRQFPYEQYF.

The V and J genes are TRBV5-1 and TRBJ2-7, with TRBD1 matching 8 bases. Germline V lookup: CDR1 SGHRS, CDR2 YFSETQ. With 0 bases clipped from V and 2 bases from J, the junction kept 7 bases outside the gene matches. This CDR3 spans 16 amino acids. CDR3 DNA: TGCGCCAGCAGCTTGGAAGGCGGACAGGGCCCCTACGAGCAGTACTTC. It yields the protein CASSLEGGQGPYEQYF. The complete variable domain, with remaining parts taken from reference TRBV5-1 and TRBJ2-7, reads KAGVTQTPRYLIKTRGQQVTLSCSPISGHRSVSWYQQTPGQGLQFLFEYFSETQRNKGNFPGRFSGRQFSNSRSEMNVSTLELGDSALYLCASSLEGGQGPYEQYFGPGTRLTVT.

This chain uses TRBV3-1 with TRBJ2-3, with TRBD2 identical over 9 bases. J lost 4 bases, V lost 0 bases, and 11 bases had no gene match. There are 18 residues in the CDR3. Per germline, CDR1 LGHDT and CDR2 YNNKEL (reference sequence). The CDR3 here is CASSQDQLRGRASDTQYF. The CDR3 DNA reads TGTGCCAGCAGCCAAGATCAGTTGCGCGGGAGGGCCTCAGATACGCAGTATTTT.

The rearrangement uses TRBV5-1 and TRBJ2-5; 8 bases align to TRBD2. V was pared by 5 bases and J by 3 bases, with 9 bases of the junction left unmatched. Germline V gene sequence: CDR1 SGHRS, CDR2 YFSETQ. The CDR3 sequence is 15 residues long. The CDR3 nucleotides are TGCGCCAGCAGACCCTACGGGAGGGCCGAAGAGACCCAGTACTTC. It encodes CASRPYGRAEETQYF.